This T cell receptor (beta chain) came from a study of T cells expressing NK-cell markers (dated by TCRdb to 2019 to 2021). For the study in its entirety: Three sorted T-cell subsets (CD3+CD56+NKG2C+, CD3+CD56+NKG2C- and CD3+CD56-NKG2C+) from fewer than 10 donors had their TCR beta-chain repertoires profiled. Seven of the eight sequenced donors were HCMV-seropositive and one was HCMV-seronegative. The study sequenced eight donors, all healthy volunteers chosen at random: three men and five women. Libraries were sequenced as 2 x 150 bp reads on Illumina HiSeq 2000/2500, MiSeq or NextSeq. Summary of the overall study and its limitations: Those dominant clonotypes were again the most abundant among CD3+CD56-NKG2C+ cells in four donors, at 28.3-60.1%. Whether the expanded NKG2C-expressing T cell clones were specific for HCMV antigens was left unclear. In several donors, the dominant CD3+CD56+NKG2C+ clonotypes were among the top 10 CD8+ clonotypes and accounted for about 1.0-7.5% of CD8+ T cells.

For this clonotype: The specificity of this receptor is unknown.

TCRdb shows the sequencer as Illumina HiSeq 2000. The TCR beta cDNA libraries were made using 5'RACE template switching, a step that added both a universal primer site and unique molecular identifiers. cDNA synthesis was primed from the TCR beta constant segment and was followed by two successive PCR amplification steps. For the original study's pipeline: MIGEC was used to demultiplex reads and group the reads by UMI, and MiTCR was used to assemble and quantify clonotypes. To exclude erroneous sequences, any TCR cDNA sequence not supported by at least two reads was discarded. The tcR package was used for downstream repertoire analysis, and clonotypes were matched between fractions using CDR3 nucleotide sequence together with V segment. VDJmatch was used to annotate antigen specificity against VDJdb, with one amino acid substitution in CDR3 allowed. TCRdb reprocessed the sequencing reads and holds a single record per CDR3 protein sequence, with no DNA. The V and J calls here are based on TCRdb, not the publication. This sample's clone table shows about 160,000 distinct CDR3 sequences. Approximately 18% of the sample is in the top ten clones.

The CDR3 sequence holds 17 residues, the cysteine and phenylalanine included. No DNA was logged. The germline V gene supplies CDR1 SGHAT and CDR2 FQNNGV. HCMV serostatus was determined by detecting HCMV-specific IgG in serum with a commercial ELISA kit. Ficoll density gradient centrifugation was used to isolate peripheral blood mononuclear cells from blood. The sequence links TRBV11-2 to TRBJ2-1; the D call from TCRdb, TRBD1, cannot be confirmed without DNA. The TCR originated in a woman aged 18 to 75 in good health. Sequenced material: blood T cells: a sorted CD56 or NKG2C T cell subset, CD4+ or CD8+ T cells, or bulk PBMC T cells (not recorded which). The CDR3 amino acid sequence is: CASSLKRRDRPPHEQFF.